One sample yielded the 30 T cell receptor beta chains listed below, sequenced in a study of T cells in women clearing cervical HPV infection. Assay: immunoSEQ multiplex PCR; the TCRdb copy retains only in-frame clones and omits some. The clone table shows around 38,000 clones, with the ten largest holding 7.6%. The sample comprised blood buffy coat. The origin of the receptors is a woman aged 18 to 75 with a cervical HPV16 infection that either progressed to CIN3+ or cleared (not recorded which).

Turning to this clone: The read terminates 3 residues ahead of where the CDR3 ends, so the germline J gene completes it. The chain employs TRBV19 and TRBJ2-3, with 12 bases identical to TRBD2. This CDR3 region has 16 residues. Germline V gene data show CDR1 as LNHDA and CDR2 as SQIVND (reference sequence). V was clipped by 5 bases and J by 3 bases; unmatched bases: 6. CDR3 residues: CASSFSSGGATDTQYF. The part of the CDR3 DNA that was read is TGTGCCAGTAGTTTTTCTAGCGGGGGGGCGACAGATACG.

Regarding this clone: The read terminates 3 residues before the CDR3 end, so the remaining end is supplied by the germline J gene. V gene TRBV14 combines with J gene TRBJ2-2; D might be TRBD1 (6 bases). Germline V gives CDR1 SGHDN, CDR2 FVKESK. V was cut by 3 bases and J by 6 bases, with 20 bases left in between. CDR3 length equals 17 residues. The part of the CDR3 DNA that was read is TGTGCCAGCAGCCAGTTGACAGGCGGCTGGAGGCCCGGGGAG. Amino acids: CASSQLTGGWRPGE. The whole CDR3 sequence reads CASSQLTGGWRPGELFF.

The CDR3 reads CASSMQGRADEKLFF. Partial CDR3 DNA: TGTGCCAGTAGTATGCAGGGCAGGGCTGATGAAAAA. The V call is TRBV19, the J call TRBJ1-4; D perhaps matches TRBD1 (5 bases). The CDR3 end is not reached by the read, which stops 3 residues before it; the germline J gene fills it in. Per germline, CDR1 LNHDA and CDR2 SQIVND (reference sequence). The CDR3 sequence is 15 residues long. V lost 3 bases, J lost 6 bases, and 14 bases lay in between.

For this clone: The read ends 3 residues early relative to the CDR3; the germline J gene fills the gap. The chain carries TRBV7-9 and TRBJ1-1; TRBD1 aligns across 9 bases. The trim removed 5 bases at V and 4 bases at J, leaving 8 bases unmatched. The CDR3 is 15 residues long. CDR1 and CDR2 from the germline V gene are SEHNR and FQNEAQ (reference sequence). The sequenced CDR3 bases are TGTGCCAGCAGCCTACAGGGGGCAATGGGCACTGAA. Translating gives CASSLQGAMGTE. The entire CDR3 protein is CASSLQGAMGTEAFF.

A word on this clone: Read coverage stops 3 residues before the CDR3 terminus; the germline J gene supplies the remainder. This chain links TRBV19 with TRBJ2-2, with unresolved D. CDR1 and CDR2 from the germline V gene are LNHDA and SQIVND (reference sequence). V lost 0 bases to trimming and J lost 2 bases, with 7 bases between them. This CDR3 has 15 residues. CDR3: CASSIDRLNTGELFF. The CDR3 DNA, read in part, is TGTGCCAGTAGTATAGACAGACTCAACACCGGGGAG.

As to this clone: The read ends 3 residues shy of where the CDR3 ends; the end is completed using the germline J gene. The rearrangement uses TRBV7-6 and TRBJ2-5; 10 bases line up with TRBD1. This CDR3 comprises 15 residues. The V and J ends lost 5 bases and 5 bases, in that order; junction bases with no gene match: 8. CDR1 SGHVS and CDR2 FNYEAQ come from the germline V gene. The part of the CDR3 DNA that was read is TGTGCCAGCAGCCTCGGGACAGGGGCATCGGAGACC. Amino acid sequence: CASSLGTGASET. The entire CDR3 protein is CASSLGTGASETQYF.

On this clone: From the germline J gene comes the end of the CDR3, since the read stops 3 residues before it. The chain couples TRBV5-4 to TRBJ2-1; 8 nucleotides agree with TRBD1. Germline V gene data show CDR1 as SGHNT and CDR2 as YYREEE (reference sequence). CDR3 length: 15 amino acids. The junction had 8 bases not matched to a gene; V was cut back by 2 bases and J by 7 bases. The CDR3 protein is CASSLEDRDGNEQFF. The part of the CDR3 DNA that was read is TGTGCCAGCAGCTTAGAGGACAGGGACGGGAATGAG.

Turning to this clone: The CDR3 is cut off 3 residues early in the read; its end comes from the germline J gene. The rearrangement links TRBV20-1 to TRBJ2-5; D may be TRBD2 (5 bases). CDR1 and CDR2 from the germline V gene are DFQATT and SNEGSKA (reference sequence). Trimming cost V 7 bases and J 3 bases, with 18 bases left between them. This CDR3 has 14 residues. The chain's CDR3 is CSGTRVDFKETQYF. CDR3 DNA (partial): TGCAGTGGGACGCGGGTAGATTTCAAAGAGACC.

A remark on this clone: The read ends 3 residues before the CDR3 terminus; that terminus is restored from the germline J gene. The chain uses TRBV20-1 and TRBJ2-1; 9 bases match TRBD2. The length of the CDR3 is 17 residues. V lost 0 bases, J lost 5 bases, and 11 bases stayed unmatched. Germline lookup yields CDR1 DFQATT and CDR2 SNEGSKA (reference sequence). The CDR3 here is CSARDARGLAINNEQFF. The part of the CDR3 DNA that was read is TGCAGTGCTAGAGACGCCCGGGGACTAGCAATAAACAATGAG.

About this clone: The CDR3 end falls 3 residues outside the read, so it is completed with the germline J gene. The rearrangement joins TRBV12-3 or TRBV12-4 to TRBJ2-3, with 14 bases aligning to TRBD2. The V and J ends lost 3 bases and 6 bases, in that order; junction bases with no gene match: 8. The CDR3 extends over 17 amino acids. This CDR3 reads CASSLGGTSGSADTQYF. The sequenced part of the CDR3 DNA is TGTGCCAGCAGTTTGGGTGGGACTAGCGGGAGTGCGGATACG.

Note on this clone: The read is 3 residues too short to cover the CDR3 end, so that end is filled in from the germline J gene. This chain uses TRBV12-3 or TRBV12-4 with TRBJ2-5, with D perhaps TRBD2 (6 bases). CDR3 length equals 14 residues. Trimming took off 3 bases at V and 3 bases at J, with 11 bases between the two ends. The CDR3 protein is CASSFVPGEETQYF. The covered CDR3 bases are TGTGCCAGCAGTTTTGTCCCGGGGGAAGAGACC.

As regards this clone: The read comes to an end 3 residues before the CDR3 does, leaving the germline J gene to fill in the end. The chain joins TRBV6-1 to TRBJ1-4; 9 nucleotides agree with TRBD1. Germline V lookup: CDR1 MNHNS, CDR2 SASEGT. Trimming removed 0 bases from V and 5 bases from J; junction bases left unmatched: 1. The CDR3 is 15 amino acids. The CDR3 bases that were read are TGTGCCAGCAGTGAAGCCGGGACAGGGAATGAAAAA. Residues: CASSEAGTGNEK. The CDR3 in full is CASSEAGTGNEKLFF.

For this clone: The read ends 3 residues early relative to the CDR3; the germline J gene fills the gap. This chain links TRBV7-2 with TRBJ1-4; 9 positions match TRBD1. The germline CDR1 and CDR2 sequences are SGHTA and FQGNSA. V trimming: 4 bases; J trimming: 7 bases; junction bases outside the gene matches: 7. CDR3 length: 15 residues. Here the CDR3 reads CASSSLTGGGEKLFF. CDR3 DNA (partial): TGTGCCAGCAGCTCGTTAACAGGGGGCGGTGAAAAA.

For this clone: The missing CDR3 end, 3 residues past where the read stops, is filled in from the germline J gene. The chain employs TRBV20-1 and TRBJ2-1, with D unresolved. The ends were cut back, 6 bases at V and 3 bases at J, with 18 bases in the middle. Germline V gene sequence: CDR1 DFQATT, CDR2 SNEGSKA (reference sequence). There are 15 residues in the CDR3. The CDR3 here is CSARSTRVFYNEQFF. The sequenced CDR3 bases are TGCAGTGCCCGATCGACTCGGGTCTTCTACAATGAG.

With respect to this clone: The CDR3 goes on 3 residues after the read ends, and that part is filled in from the germline J gene. The rearrangement links TRBV19 to TRBJ2-2, with D unclear. CDR1 is LNHDA and CDR2 is SQIVND in the germline V gene (reference sequence). This CDR3 comprises 14 residues. The ends were cut back, 7 bases at V and 0 bases at J, with 9 bases in the middle. CDR3 in amino acids: CASTTVANTGELFF. The covered CDR3 bases are TGTGCCAGTACCACAGTCGCGAACACCGGGGAG.

For this clone: The read ends 3 residues shy of where the CDR3 ends; the end is completed using the germline J gene. V gene TRBV5-4 combines with J gene TRBJ2-1; 7 nucleotides align to TRBD2. With V trimmed by 1 base and J by 7 bases, 8 bases remained unmatched. The CDR3 covers 15 residues. CDR1 is SGHNT and CDR2 is YYREEE in the germline V gene (reference sequence). CDR3 sequence reads: CASSLRRESRNEQFF. The covered CDR3 bases are TGTGCCAGCAGCTTGAGGCGGGAGAGTAGGAATGAG.

With respect to this clone: From the germline J gene comes the end of the CDR3, since the read stops 3 residues before it. The chain employs TRBV4-1 and TRBJ2-3; 9 bases match TRBD2. This CDR3 comprises 18 residues. The V gene end was trimmed by 1 base and the J gene end by 2 bases; junction bases not matched to a gene: 10. Per germline, CDR1 MGHRA and CDR2 YSYEKL. CDR3 residues: CASSQAPLAGGPTDTQYF. CDR3 DNA, as far as it was read: TGCGCCAGCAGCCAAGCTCCCTTGGCGGGAGGGCCCACAGATACG.

Comments on this clone: Coverage ceases 3 residues before the CDR3 finishes, and the germline J gene fills in the end. The rearrangement joins TRBV7-8 to TRBJ1-4, with 8 positions matching TRBD1. CDR1 SGHVS and CDR2 FQNEAQ come from the germline V gene. This CDR3 is 16 amino acids long. The V segment lost 1 base and the J segment 5 bases; nucleotides outside the gene matches: 6. The CDR3 spells CASSLGYRDRNEKLFF. Partial CDR3 DNA: TGTGCCAGCAGCTTAGGGTACCGGGACAGGAATGAAAAA.

Comments on this clone: The read terminates 3 residues before the CDR3 end, so the remaining end is supplied by the germline J gene. This chain joins TRBV5-1 and TRBJ2-7, with 7 bases lining up with TRBD1. Germline V gives CDR1 SGHRS, CDR2 YFSETQ. The V segment lost 0 bases and the J segment 4 bases; nucleotides outside the gene matches: 4. The CDR3 loop spans 14 amino acids. This CDR3 reads CASSLDTRGYEQYF. The covered CDR3 bases are TGCGCCAGCAGCTTGGATACCAGGGGGTACGAG.

The CDR3 bases that were read are TGTGCCAGCAGTTACATCCCCACCGGGACAGCTGGC. Translation gives CASSYIPTGTAG. The full CDR3 sequence reads CASSYIPTGTAGYTF. The chain is built from TRBV6-2 or TRBV6-3 and TRBJ1-2; 7 bases are shared with TRBD1. The observed sequence ends 3 residues before the CDR3 terminus, with the missing tail filled in from the germline J gene. V shed 2 bases and J 7 bases; nucleotides not matched to a gene: 10. The CDR3 contains 15 residues. Germline V gene sequence: CDR1 MNHEY, CDR2 SVGEGT.

Remarks on this clone: Read data end 3 residues before the CDR3 end; the end is taken from the germline J gene. V is TRBV20-1 and J is TRBJ2-3; TRBD1 is a possible D gene (5 bases). The CDR3 extends over 16 amino acids. Deletions cut 4 bases from V and 2 bases from J, with 19 bases between. Germline-derived CDR1 and CDR2 are DFQATT and SNEGSKA (reference sequence). CDR3 DNA, as far as it was read: TGCAGTGCTAAACCCGTTGACCAGGGCTACACAGATACG. Residues: CSAKPVDQGYTDT. The full CDR3 protein is CSAKPVDQGYTDTQYF.

As for this clone: The CDR3 end falls 3 residues outside the read, so it is completed with the germline J gene. The chain uses TRBV7-2 and TRBJ2-7, with D perhaps matching TRBD1 (6 bases). V was pared by 0 bases and J by 2 bases, with 17 bases between. CDR1 is SGHTA, CDR2 FQGNSA, per germline. CDR3 length: 17 residues. The CDR3 bases that were read are TGTGCCAGCAGCTTAGCTGGGCCGGGACACCGAACCTACGAG. Protein: CASSLAGPGHRTYE. The CDR3, in full, reads CASSLAGPGHRTYEQYF.

With respect to this clone: The CDR3 extends 3 residues past the end of the read, so its final part is completed from the germline J gene. This chain uses TRBV18 with TRBJ2-2, with TRBD1 identical over 8 bases. Unmatched junction bases numbered 4, after V lost 6 bases and J lost 1 base. The CDR3 loop spans 15 amino acids. CDR1 and CDR2 from the germline V gene are KGHSH and LQKENI. The part of the CDR3 DNA that was read is TGTGCCAGCTCGTTAGGGACAGGGAACACCGGGGAG. This gives the protein CASSLGTGNTGE. The whole CDR3 sequence reads CASSLGTGNTGELFF.

To note about this clone: The read ends 3 residues early relative to the CDR3; the germline J gene fills the gap. The chain has TRBV11-2 and TRBJ2-3; D not certain. Germline V gives CDR1 SGHAT, CDR2 FQNNGV. With 5 bases removed from V and 1 base from J, the gap between germline ends came to 13 bases. The CDR3 sequence is 15 residues long. This CDR3 reads CASSVRLYGTDTQYF. Incomplete CDR3 DNA: TGTGCCAGCAGCGTCAGGTTATACGGCACAGATACG.

A remark on this clone: Sequencing ends 3 residues short of the CDR3 end; the germline J gene provides the rest. The V and J genes are TRBV4-1 and TRBJ2-7, with a weak D call TRBD2 (6 bases). Looked up from germline, CDR1 is MGHRA and CDR2 is YSYEKL. V was trimmed by 0 bases and J by 3 bases, leaving 12 bases between them. This CDR3 spans 15 amino acids. CDR3 DNA (partial): TGCGCCAGCAGCCAAGACAGCGCGGGAAACTACGAG. This translates into CASSQDSAGNYE. The entire CDR3 protein is CASSQDSAGNYEQYF.

Comment on this clone: The CDR3 end lies 3 residues beyond the end of the read and is filled in from the germline J gene. V gene TRBV5-8 combines with J gene TRBJ2-5, with 7 bases identical to TRBD2. The CDR3 is 15 amino acids. J lost 0 bases, V lost 4 bases, and 6 bases had no gene match. The germline CDR1 and CDR2 sequences are SGHTS and YDEGEE. The DNA read from the CDR3 is TGTGCCAGCAGCGGCGGGAGCGTACACCAAGAGACC. It yields the protein CASSGGSVHQET. The whole CDR3 region reads CASSGGSVHQETQYF.

Comment on this clone: The read gets to within 3 residues of the CDR3 end, and the germline J gene fills in the rest. The J gene is TRBJ1-1, the V gene TRBV7-9; tentatively, D is TRBD1 (5 bases). The V end was cut by 7 bases, the J end by 4 bases, with 13 bases between. The length of the CDR3 is 13 residues. Germline lookup yields CDR1 SEHNR and CDR2 FQNEAQ (reference sequence). The CDR3 reads CASKAGEGTEAFF. The sequenced part of the CDR3 DNA is TGTGCCAGCAAAGCGGGGGAGGGCACTGAA.

Points on this clone: With the read ending 3 residues before the CDR3 end, the germline J gene is used to fill in that end. The chain is built from TRBV19 and TRBJ1-2; a weak D match, TRBD1 (5 bases). In germline, CDR1 is LNHDA, CDR2 SQIVND (reference sequence). CDR3 size: 11 residues. Incomplete CDR3 DNA: TGTGCCAGTAGGGCTGCAGGGGGC. It yields the protein CASRAAGG. In full, the CDR3 reads CASRAAGGYTF.

Comment on this clone: The CDR3 goes on 3 residues after the read ends, and that part is filled in from the germline J gene. Additional DNA sequences in this sample encode the identical CDR3. This chain uses TRBV11-3 with TRBJ2-5; 13 bases align to TRBD2. V was pared by 5 bases and J by 5 bases, with 2 bases of the junction left unmatched. The length of the CDR3 is 14 residues. Per the germline V gene, CDR1 is SGHNT and CDR2 is YENEEA. The covered CDR3 bases are TGTGCCAGCAGCCCGGGACTAGCGGGGGAGACC. As protein: CASSPGLAGET. The entire CDR3 sequence reads CASSPGLAGETQYF. The variable domain in full, completed from reference TRBV11-3 and TRBJ2-5, reads EAGVVQSPRYKIIEKKQPVAFWCNPISGHNTLYWYLQNLGQGPELLIRYENEEAVDDSQLPKDRFSAERLKGVDSTLKIQPAELGDSAVYLCASSPGLAGETQYFGPGTRLLVL.

Points on this clone: Read coverage stops 3 residues before the CDR3 terminus; the germline J gene supplies the remainder. The rearrangement links TRBV9 to TRBJ2-3; D not resolved. The CDR3 has 13 residues. The germline gives CDR1 SGDLS, CDR2 YYNGEE. V was pared by 2 bases and J by 6 bases, with 10 bases between. The part of the CDR3 DNA that was read is TGTGCCAGCAGCGTCGACTCTACCGATACG. Amino acids: CASSVDSTDT. In full, the CDR3 reads CASSVDSTDTQYF.